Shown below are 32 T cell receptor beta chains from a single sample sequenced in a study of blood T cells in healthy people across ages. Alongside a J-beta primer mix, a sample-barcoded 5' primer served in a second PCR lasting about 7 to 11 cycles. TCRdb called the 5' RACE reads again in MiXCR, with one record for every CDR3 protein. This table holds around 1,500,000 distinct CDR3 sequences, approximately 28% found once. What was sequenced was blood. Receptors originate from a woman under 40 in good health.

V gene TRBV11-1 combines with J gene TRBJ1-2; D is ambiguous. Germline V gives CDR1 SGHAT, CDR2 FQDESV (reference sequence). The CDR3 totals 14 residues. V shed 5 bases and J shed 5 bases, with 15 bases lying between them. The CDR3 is CASSPQRFEYGYTF. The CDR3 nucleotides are TGTGCCAGCAGCCCACAGCGTTTCGAGTATGGCTACACCTTC.

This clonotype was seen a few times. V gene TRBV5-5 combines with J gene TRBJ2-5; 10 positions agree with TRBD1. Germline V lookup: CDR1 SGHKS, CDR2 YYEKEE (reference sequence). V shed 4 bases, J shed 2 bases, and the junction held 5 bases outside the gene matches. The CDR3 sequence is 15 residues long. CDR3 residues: CASSGGQGLQETQYF. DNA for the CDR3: TGTGCCAGCAGCGGGGGACAGGGGCTTCAAGAGACCCAGTACTTC.

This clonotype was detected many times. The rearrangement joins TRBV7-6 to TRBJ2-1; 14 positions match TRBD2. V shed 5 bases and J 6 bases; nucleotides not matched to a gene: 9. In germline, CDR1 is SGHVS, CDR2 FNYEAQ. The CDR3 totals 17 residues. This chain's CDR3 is CASSPLTSGRDRNEQFF. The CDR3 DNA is TGTGCCAGCAGCCCGTTGACTAGCGGGAGGGACCGCAATGAGCAGTTCTTC.

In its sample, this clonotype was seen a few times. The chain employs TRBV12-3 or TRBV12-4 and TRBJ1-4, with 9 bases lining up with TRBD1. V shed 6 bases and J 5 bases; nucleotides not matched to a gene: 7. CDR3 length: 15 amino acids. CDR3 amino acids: CASRGTGRANEKLFF. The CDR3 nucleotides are TGTGCCAGCAGAGGGACAGGGAGGGCCAATGAAAAACTGTTTTTT.

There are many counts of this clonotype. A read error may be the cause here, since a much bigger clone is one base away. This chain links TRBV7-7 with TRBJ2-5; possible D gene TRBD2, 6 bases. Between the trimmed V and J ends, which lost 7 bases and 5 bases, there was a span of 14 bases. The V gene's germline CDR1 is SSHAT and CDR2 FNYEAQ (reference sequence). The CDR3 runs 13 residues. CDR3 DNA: TGTGCCAGCATCTACCAGGGAGGCGAGACCCAGTACTTC. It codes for CASIYQGGETQYF.

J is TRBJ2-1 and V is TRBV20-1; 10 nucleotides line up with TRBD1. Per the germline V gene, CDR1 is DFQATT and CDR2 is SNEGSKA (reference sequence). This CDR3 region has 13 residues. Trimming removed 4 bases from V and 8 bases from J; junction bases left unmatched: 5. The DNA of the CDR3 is TGCAGTGCTATCCGGGACAGGGGCTATGAGCAGTTCTTC. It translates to CSAIRDRGYEQFF.

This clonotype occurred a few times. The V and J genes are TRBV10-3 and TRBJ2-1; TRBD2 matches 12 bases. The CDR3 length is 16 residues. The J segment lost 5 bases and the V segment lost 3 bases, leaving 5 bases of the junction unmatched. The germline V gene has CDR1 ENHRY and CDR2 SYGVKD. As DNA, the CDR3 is TGTGCCATCAGTGACCTGGGACTAGCGGGTCACAATGAGCAGTTCTTC. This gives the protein CAISDLGLAGHNEQFF.

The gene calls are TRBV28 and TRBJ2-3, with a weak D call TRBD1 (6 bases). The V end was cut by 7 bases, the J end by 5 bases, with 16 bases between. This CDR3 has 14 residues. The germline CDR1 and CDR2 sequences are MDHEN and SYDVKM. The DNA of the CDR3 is TGTGCCAGCACCCCGCCAGGGGCCGTAGATACGCAGTATTTT. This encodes CASTPPGAVDTQYF.

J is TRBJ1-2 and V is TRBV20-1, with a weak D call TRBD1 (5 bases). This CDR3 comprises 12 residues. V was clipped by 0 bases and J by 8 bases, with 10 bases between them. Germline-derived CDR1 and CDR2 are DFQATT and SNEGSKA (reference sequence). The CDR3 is CSARDPGGGYTF. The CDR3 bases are TGCAGTGCTAGAGATCCGGGGGGAGGCTACACCTTC.

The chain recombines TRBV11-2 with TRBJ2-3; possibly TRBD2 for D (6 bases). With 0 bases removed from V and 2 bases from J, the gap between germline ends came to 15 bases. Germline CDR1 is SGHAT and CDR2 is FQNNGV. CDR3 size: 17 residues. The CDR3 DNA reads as TGTGCCAGCAGCTTAGATGGGGCGGGGCGCTCCACAGATACGCAGTATTTT. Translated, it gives CASSLDGAGRSTDTQYF.

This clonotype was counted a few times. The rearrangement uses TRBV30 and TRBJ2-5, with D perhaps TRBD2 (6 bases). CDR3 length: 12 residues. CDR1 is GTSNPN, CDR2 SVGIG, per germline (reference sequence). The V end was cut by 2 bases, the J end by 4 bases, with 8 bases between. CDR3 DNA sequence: TGTGCCTGGAGTAAGGGAGGAGAGACCCAGTACTTC. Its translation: CAWSKGGETQYF. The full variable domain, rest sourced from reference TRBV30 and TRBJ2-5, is SQTIHQWPATLVQPVGSPLSLECTVEGTSNPNLYWYRQAAGRGLQLLFYSVGIGQISSEVPQNLSASRPQDRQFILSSKKLLLSDSGFYLCAWSKGGETQYFGPGTRLLVL.

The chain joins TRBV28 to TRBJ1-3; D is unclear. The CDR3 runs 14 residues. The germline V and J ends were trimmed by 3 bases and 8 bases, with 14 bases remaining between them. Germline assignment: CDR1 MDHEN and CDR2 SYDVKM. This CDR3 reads CASSFGPKGDTIYF. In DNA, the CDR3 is TGTGCCAGCAGTTTTGGTCCGAAGGGCGACACCATATATTTT.

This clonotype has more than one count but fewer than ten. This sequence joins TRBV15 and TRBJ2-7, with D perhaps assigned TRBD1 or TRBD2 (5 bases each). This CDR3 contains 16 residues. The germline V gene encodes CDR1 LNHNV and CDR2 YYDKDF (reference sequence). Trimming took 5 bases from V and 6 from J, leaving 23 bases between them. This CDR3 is CATSGPTGTGLREQYF. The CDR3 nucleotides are TGTGCCACCAGCGGACCGACCGGGACCGGCCTGCGCGAGCAGTACTTC.

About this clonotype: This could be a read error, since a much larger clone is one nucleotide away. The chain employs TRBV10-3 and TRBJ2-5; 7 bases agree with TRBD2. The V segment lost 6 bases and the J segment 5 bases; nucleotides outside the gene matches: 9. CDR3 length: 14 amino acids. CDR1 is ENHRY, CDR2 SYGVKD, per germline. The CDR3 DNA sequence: TGTGCCATCAGACCCGGGAGGTCGGGTGAGACCCAGTACTTC. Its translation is CAIRPGRSGETQYF.

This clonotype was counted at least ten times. The CDR3 here is CASSGLVYFNEQFF. CDR3 in DNA: TGTGCCAGCAGTGGACTAGTTTATTTCAATGAGCAGTTCTTC. This chain uses TRBV12-3 or TRBV12-4 with TRBJ2-1; 7 bases fit TRBD2. The ends lost 5 bases at V and 6 bases at J; junction bases unmatched: 7. This CDR3 is 14 amino acids long.

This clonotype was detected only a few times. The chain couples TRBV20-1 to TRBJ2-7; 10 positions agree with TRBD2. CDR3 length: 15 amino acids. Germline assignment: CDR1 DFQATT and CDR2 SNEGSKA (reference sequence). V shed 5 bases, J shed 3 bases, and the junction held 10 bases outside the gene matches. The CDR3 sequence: CSAVTGTSDYYEQYF. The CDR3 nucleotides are TGCAGTGCTGTAACCGGGACTAGCGACTACTACGAGCAGTACTTC.

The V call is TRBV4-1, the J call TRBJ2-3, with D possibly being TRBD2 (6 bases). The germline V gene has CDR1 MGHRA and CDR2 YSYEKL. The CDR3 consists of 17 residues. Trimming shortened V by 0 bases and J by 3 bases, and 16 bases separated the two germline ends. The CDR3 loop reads CASSQDGTGRGTDTQYF. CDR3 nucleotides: TGCGCCAGCAGCCAAGATGGGACTGGGAGAGGGACAGATACGCAGTATTTT.

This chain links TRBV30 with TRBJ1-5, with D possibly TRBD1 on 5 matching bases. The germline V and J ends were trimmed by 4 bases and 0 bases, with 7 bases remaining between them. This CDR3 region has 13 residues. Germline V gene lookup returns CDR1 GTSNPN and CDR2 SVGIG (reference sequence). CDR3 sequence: CAWTRDSNQPQHF. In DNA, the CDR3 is TGTGCCTGGACCAGGGATAGCAATCAGCCCCAGCATTTT. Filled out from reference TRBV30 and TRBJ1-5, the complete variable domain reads SQTIHQWPATLVQPVGSPLSLECTVEGTSNPNLYWYRQAAGRGLQLLFYSVGIGQISSEVPQNLSASRPQDRQFILSSKKLLLSDSGFYLCAWTRDSNQPQHFGDGTRLSIL.

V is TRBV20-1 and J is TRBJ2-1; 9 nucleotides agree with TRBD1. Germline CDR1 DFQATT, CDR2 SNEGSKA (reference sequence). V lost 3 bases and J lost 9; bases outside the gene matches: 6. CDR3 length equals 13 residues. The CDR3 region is CSASLTGGGEQFF. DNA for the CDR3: TGCAGTGCTAGCCTGACAGGGGGGGGTGAGCAGTTCTTC.

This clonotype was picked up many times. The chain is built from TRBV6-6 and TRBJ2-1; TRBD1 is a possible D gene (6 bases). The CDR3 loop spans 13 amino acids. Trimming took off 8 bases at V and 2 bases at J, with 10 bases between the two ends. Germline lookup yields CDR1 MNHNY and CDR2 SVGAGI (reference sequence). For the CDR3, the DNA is TGTGCCAGCCAGGGGCAAACCTACAATGAGCAGTTCTTC. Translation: CASQGQTYNEQFF.

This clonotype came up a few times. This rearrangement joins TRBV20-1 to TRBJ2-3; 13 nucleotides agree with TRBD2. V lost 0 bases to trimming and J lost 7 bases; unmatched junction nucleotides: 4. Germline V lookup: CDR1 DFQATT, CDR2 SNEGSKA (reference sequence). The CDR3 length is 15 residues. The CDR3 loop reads CSARDRTSGGHTQYF. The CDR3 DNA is TGCAGTGCTAGAGATCGGACTAGCGGGGGACATACGCAGTATTTT.

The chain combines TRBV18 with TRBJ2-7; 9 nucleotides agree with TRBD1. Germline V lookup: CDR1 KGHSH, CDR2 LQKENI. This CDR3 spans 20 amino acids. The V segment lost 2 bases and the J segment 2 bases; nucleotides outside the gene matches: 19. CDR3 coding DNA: TGTGCCAGCTCACCAAGGACCGTCATGAGGGGGACAGGGCCTACCTACGAGCAGTACTTC. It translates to CASSPRTVMRGTGPTYEQYF.

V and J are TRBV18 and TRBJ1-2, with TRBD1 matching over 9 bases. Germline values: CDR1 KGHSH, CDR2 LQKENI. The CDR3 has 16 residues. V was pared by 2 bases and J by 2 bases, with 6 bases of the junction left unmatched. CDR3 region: CASSPLTGGANYGYTF. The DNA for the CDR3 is TGTGCCAGCTCACCATTAACAGGGGGCGCGAACTATGGCTACACCTTC. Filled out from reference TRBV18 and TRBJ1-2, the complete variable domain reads NAGVMQNPRHLVRRRGQEARLRCSPMKGHSHVYWYRQLPEEGLKFMVYLQKENIIDESGMPKERFSAEFPKEGPSILRIQQVVRGDSAAYFCASSPLTGGANYGYTFGSGTRLTVV.

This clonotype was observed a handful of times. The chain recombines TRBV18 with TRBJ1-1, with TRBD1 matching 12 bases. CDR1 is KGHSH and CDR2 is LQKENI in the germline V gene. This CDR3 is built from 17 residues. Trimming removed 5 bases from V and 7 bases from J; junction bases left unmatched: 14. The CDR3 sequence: CASSAPSRDRGRGEAFF. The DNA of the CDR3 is TGTGCCAGCTCAGCCCCCTCCCGGGACAGGGGGCGAGGTGAAGCTTTCTTT.

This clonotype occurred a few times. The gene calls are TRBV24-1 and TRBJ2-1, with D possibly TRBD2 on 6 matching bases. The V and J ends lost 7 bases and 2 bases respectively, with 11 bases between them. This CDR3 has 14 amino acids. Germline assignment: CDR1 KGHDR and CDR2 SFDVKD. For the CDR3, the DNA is TGTGCCACCAGGGAGGGATACCCCTACAATGAGCAGTTCTTC. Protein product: CATREGYPYNEQFF.

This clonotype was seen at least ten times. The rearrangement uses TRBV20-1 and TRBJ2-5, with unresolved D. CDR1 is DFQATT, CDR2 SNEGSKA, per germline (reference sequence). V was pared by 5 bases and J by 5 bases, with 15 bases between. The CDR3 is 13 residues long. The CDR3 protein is CSAATDGPETQYF. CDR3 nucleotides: TGCAGTGCTGCGACGGACGGACCGGAGACCCAGTACTTC.

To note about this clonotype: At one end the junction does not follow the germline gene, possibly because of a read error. As DNA, the CDR3 is TGTGCCAACAGCCAAGTCGGGGGATTAAGGTTCTTC. Residues: CANSQVGGLRFF. The gene calls are TRBV14 and TRBJ2-1, with a possible D match to TRBD2 (6 bases). Per the germline V gene, CDR1 is SGHDN and CDR2 is FVKESK. The CDR3 is made up of 12 amino acids. The variable domain in full, completed from reference TRBV14 and TRBJ2-1, reads EAGVTQFPSHSVIEKGQTVTLRCDPISGHDNLYWYRRVMGKEIKFLLHFVKESKQDESGMPNNRFLAERTGGTYSTLKVQPAELEDSGVYFCANSQVGGLRFFGPGTRLTVL.

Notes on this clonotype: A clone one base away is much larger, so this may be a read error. CDR3 in DNA: TGTGCCAGCAGCTTCGGCATGCAGGGGTCCTCCTACGAGCAGTACTTC. This translates into CASSFGMQGSSYEQYF. The V call is TRBV5-6, the J call TRBJ2-7; the D gene is possibly TRBD1 (6 bases). The germline gives CDR1 SGHDT, CDR2 YYEEEE. This CDR3 has 16 amino acids. Trimming stripped 2 bases from V and 0 bases from J, with 15 bases between.

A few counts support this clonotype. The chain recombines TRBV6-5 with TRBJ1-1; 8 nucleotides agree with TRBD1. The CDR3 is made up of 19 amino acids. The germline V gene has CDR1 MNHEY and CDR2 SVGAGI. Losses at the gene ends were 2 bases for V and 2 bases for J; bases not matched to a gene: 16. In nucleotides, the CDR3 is TGTGCCAGCAGTTACAACCGGGACAGGCCCTACCGATTTAACACTGAAGCTTTCTTT. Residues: CASSYNRDRPYRFNTEAFF.

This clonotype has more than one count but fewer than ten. The DNA of the CDR3 is TGCAGTGCTAGAGATCTCGGACAGGGGAGAATCAATGAGCAGTTCTTC. Its translation is CSARDLGQGRINEQFF. V is TRBV20-1 and J is TRBJ2-1; TRBD1 aligns across 9 bases. V dropped 0 bases and J dropped 6; count of bases not matched to a gene: 9. The CDR3 runs to 16 residues. In germline, CDR1 is DFQATT, CDR2 SNEGSKA (reference sequence).

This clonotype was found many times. The CDR3 is CASSLTPGSYEQYF. The CDR3, as DNA: TGTGCCAGCAGCTTAACGCCAGGGAGCTACGAGCAGTACTTC. The rearrangement links TRBV7-3 to TRBJ2-7; D could derive from TRBD1 or TRBD2 (5 bases each). Trimming pared 0 bases from V and 3 bases from J, leaving 9 bases between. Germline V gene lookup returns CDR1 SGHTA and CDR2 FQGTGA. This CDR3 has 14 amino acids.

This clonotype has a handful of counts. Written as DNA, the CDR3 is TGCGCCAGCAGCTTTGGGCTAGCGAAGGAGGACTACGAGCAGTACTTC. Translating gives CASSFGLAKEDYEQYF. The chain combines TRBV5-1 with TRBJ2-7, with D perhaps TRBD2 (6 bases). The CDR3 is made up of 16 amino acids. The ends were cut back, 2 bases at V and 3 bases at J, with 18 bases in the middle. Germline V gives CDR1 SGHRS, CDR2 YFSETQ.